This T cell receptor (beta chain) emerged from a study of blood T cell repertoires in COVID-19. TCRdb's table, derived via immunoSEQ multiplex PCR, lists solely in-frame clones and lacks some. The sample carries some 250,000 clones, roughly 76% recorded once. Germline V gene sequence: CDR1 MNHEY, CDR2 SVGAGI. There are 15 residues in the CDR3. Germline trimming cut 6 bases from V and 4 bases from J; bases unmatched to any gene: 11. V is TRBV6-5 and J is TRBJ1-1; TRBD1 matches 7 bases. This clonotype was obtained from a woman of 80 years or more with COVID-19, enrolled during active disease. Sequencing was done on a sample of peripheral blood. CDR3 region: CASRLPGGAGTEAFF. CDR3 coding DNA: TGTGCCAGCAGACTCCCAGGGGGAGCAGGCACTGAAGCTTTCTTT.